This passage covers 5 T cell receptor beta chains from one sample sequenced in a study of post-analysis software for immune sequencing data. Overall study findings and caveats: Roughly five TRBV segments were significantly more frequent in patients than in controls. TRBV5-6, TRBV5-1 and TRBV20-1 were among these segments.

Their recognized antigens are unknown. The TCR beta cDNA libraries carried unique molecular identifiers. MiXCR, applied by TCRdb to the PCR reads, yields one record per CDR3 protein. The sample includes over 250,000 distinct CDR3 sequences, 35% to 40% of them seen just once. The sample comprised blood. These receptors came from a girl aged 5-17 years with multiple sclerosis.

Here the CDR3 DNA reads TGCGCCAGCAGCTTGAGTTGGACCGGCAATGAGCAGTTCTTC. Translated, it gives CASSLSWTGNEQFF. The chain couples TRBV5-1 to TRBJ2-1; D gene ambiguous. The CDR3 sequence is 14 residues long. Trimming removed 1 base from V and 6 bases from J, with 11 bases in between. Germline CDR1 and CDR2: SGHRS and YFSETQ. Filled out from reference TRBV5-1 and TRBJ2-1, the complete variable domain reads KAGVTQTPRYLIKTRGQQVTLSCSPISGHRSVSWYQQTPGQGLQFLFEYFSETQRNKGNFPGRFSGRQFSNSRSEMNVSTLELGDSALYLCASSLSWTGNEQFFGPGTRLTVL.

This clonotype was seen ten or more times. The chain uses TRBV28 and TRBJ2-1; 11 bases fit TRBD2. V was clipped by 10 bases and J by 9 bases; unmatched bases: 11. Germline-derived CDR1 and CDR2 are MDHEN and SYDVKM. CDR3 size: 14 residues. CDR3 region: CATHSGGAASEQFF. The CDR3 region has the DNA TGTGCCACGCATAGCGGGGGGGCGGCCAGTGAGCAGTTCTTC.

This clonotype occurred many times. This chain connects TRBV7-9 to TRBJ2-5; 7 bases align to TRBD1. V lost 5 bases, J lost 5 bases, and 5 bases stayed unmatched. The CDR3 sequence is 13 residues long. Germline V gives CDR1 SEHNR, CDR2 FQNEAQ (reference sequence). Written as DNA, the CDR3 is TGTGCCAGCAGCCTAGGGACAGTGGAGACCCAGTACTTC. Protein: CASSLGTVETQYF.

Comments on this clonotype: Since a much larger clone is just one base distant, this may be a read error. CDR3 region: CASSQDRYGLSGTDTQYF. The CDR3, as DNA: TGTGCCAGCAGCCAAGATAGGTACGGCCTTTCTGGCACAGATACGCAGTATTTT. The chain has TRBV3-1 and TRBJ2-3; D is ambiguous. The CDR3 sequence is 18 residues long. From germline, CDR1 is LGHDT and CDR2 YNNKEL (reference sequence). V lost 0 bases to trimming and J lost 1 base, with 17 bases between them.

This clonotype was seen repeatedly, ten times or more. The J gene is TRBJ1-1, the V gene TRBV6-5; D is unclear. The V gene's germline CDR1 is MNHEY and CDR2 SVGAGI. The ends were cut back, 4 bases at V and 4 bases at J, with 19 bases in the middle. This CDR3 has 16 residues. In nucleotides, the CDR3 is TGTGCCAGCAGTTCCCGCAAACGTTTCGGGGTCACTGAAGCTTTCTTT. Translated: CASSSRKRFGVTEAFF.